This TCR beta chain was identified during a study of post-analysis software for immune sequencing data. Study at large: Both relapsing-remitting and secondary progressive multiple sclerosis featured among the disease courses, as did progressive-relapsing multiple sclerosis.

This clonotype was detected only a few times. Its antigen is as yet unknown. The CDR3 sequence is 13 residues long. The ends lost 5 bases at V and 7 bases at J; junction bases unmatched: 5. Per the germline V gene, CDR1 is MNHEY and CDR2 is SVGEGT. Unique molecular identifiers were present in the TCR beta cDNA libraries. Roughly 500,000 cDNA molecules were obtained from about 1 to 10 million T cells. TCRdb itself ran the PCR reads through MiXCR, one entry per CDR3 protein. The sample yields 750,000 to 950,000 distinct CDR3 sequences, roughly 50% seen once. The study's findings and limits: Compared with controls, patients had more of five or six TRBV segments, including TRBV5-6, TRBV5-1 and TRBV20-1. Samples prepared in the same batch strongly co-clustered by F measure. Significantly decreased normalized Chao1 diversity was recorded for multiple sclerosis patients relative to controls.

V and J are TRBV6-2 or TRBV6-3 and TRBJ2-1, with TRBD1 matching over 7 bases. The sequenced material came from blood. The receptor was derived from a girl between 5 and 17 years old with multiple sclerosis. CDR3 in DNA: TGTGCCAGCAGTATCGGACAGGCAAATGAGCAGTTCTTC. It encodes CASSIGQANEQFF.